This T cell receptor (beta chain) is drawn from a study of blood T cell repertoires in COVID-19. In the original processing: Scientists estimated how many nucleated cells there were by amplifying reference gene primers. Sequenced by immunoSEQ multiplex PCR; TCRdb stores in-frame clones only, minus some. V and J calls and clone size are as listed in that table; D and trimming were resolved from the DNA. The sample has roughly 120,000 clones, approximately 81% seen once. The ends lost 4 bases at V and 5 bases at J; junction bases unmatched: 1. Germline V lookup: CDR1 MDHEN, CDR2 SYDVKM. This CDR3 spans 13 amino acids.

V usage is TRBV28 and J usage is TRBJ2-2; 7 bases map to TRBD1. The source of this sequence is a man older than 75 with COVID-19, enrolled during active disease. Sequencing input: peripheral blood. The CDR3 is CASSSQGTGELFF. In nucleotides, the CDR3 is TGTGCCAGCAGTTCACAGGGGACCGGGGAGCTGTTTTTT.